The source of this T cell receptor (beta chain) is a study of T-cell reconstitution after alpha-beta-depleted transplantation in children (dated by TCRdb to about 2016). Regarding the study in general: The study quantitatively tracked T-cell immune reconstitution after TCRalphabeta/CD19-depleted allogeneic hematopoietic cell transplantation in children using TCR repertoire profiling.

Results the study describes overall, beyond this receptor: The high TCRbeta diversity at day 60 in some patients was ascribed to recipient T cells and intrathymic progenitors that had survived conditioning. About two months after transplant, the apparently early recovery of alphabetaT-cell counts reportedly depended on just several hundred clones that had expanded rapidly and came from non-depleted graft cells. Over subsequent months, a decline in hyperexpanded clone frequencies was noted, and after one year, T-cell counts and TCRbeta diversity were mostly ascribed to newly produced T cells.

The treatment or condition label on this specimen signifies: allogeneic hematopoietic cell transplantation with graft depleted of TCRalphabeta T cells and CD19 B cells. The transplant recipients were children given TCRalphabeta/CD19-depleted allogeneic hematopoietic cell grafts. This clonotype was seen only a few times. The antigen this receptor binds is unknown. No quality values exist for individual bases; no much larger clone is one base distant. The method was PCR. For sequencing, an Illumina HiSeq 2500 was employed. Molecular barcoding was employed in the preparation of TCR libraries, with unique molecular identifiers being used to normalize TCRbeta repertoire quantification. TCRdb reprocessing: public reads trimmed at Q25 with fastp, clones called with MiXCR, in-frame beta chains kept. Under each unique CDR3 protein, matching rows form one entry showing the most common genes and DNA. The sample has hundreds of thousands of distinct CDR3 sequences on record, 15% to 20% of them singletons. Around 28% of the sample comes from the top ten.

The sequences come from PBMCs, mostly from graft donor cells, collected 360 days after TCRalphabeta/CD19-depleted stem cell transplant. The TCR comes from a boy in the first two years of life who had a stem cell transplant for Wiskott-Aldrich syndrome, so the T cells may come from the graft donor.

The CDR3 region has the sequence CASSPHDRGYNSPLHF. The DNA is as follows: TGTGCCAGCAGTCCCCACGACAGGGGCTATAATTCACCCCTCCACTTT. The receptor chain draws on TRBV28 and TRBJ1-6; the central 8 bases match TRBD1. The germline V gene sets CDR1 to MDHEN and CDR2 to SYDVKM. From the cysteine through the phenylalanine, the CDR3 covers 16 amino acids. Here the CDR3 DNA is all that survives: 48 bases in frame from base 1. Unmatched junction bases come to 6, with V trimmed by 5 bases and J by 3 bases.